What follows are 22 T cell receptor beta chains derived from one specimen sequenced in a study of blood T cell repertoires in COVID-19 (dated by TCRdb to the early 2020s). The library relied on the immunoSEQ multiplex PCR assay. Entries here come from immuneACCESS through TCRdb and include only in-frame sequences with V and J called. Some clones fail to appear in such tables; in the studies checked, an unresolved V gene covers under half of the shortfall, and the cause of the remainder is unknown. The sample data list fewer than 200,000 clones, and approximately 84% of these were observed just once. The top ten constitute 9.5% to 15% of the sample. The sequencing sample was made of PBMCs or T cells enriched from blood (not recorded which). These TCRs come from a man in his fifties who had recovered from COVID-19.

The gene calls are TRBV5-5 and TRBJ1-2; D ambiguous. The CDR3 contains 12 residues. Germline V gene lookup returns CDR1 SGHKS and CDR2 YYEKEE (reference sequence). Trimming stripped 0 bases from V and 10 bases from J, with 10 bases between. The CDR3 DNA reads as TGTGCCAGCAGCTTGGATCGGATAGCCTACACCTTC. It specifies CASSLDRIAYTF. Using reference TRBV5-5 and TRBJ1-2 for the parts outside the CDR3, the full variable domain is DAGVTQSPTHLIKTRGQQVTLRCSPISGHKSVSWYQQVLGQGPQFIFQYYEKEERGRGNFPDRFSARQFPNYSSELNVNALLLGDSALYLCASSLDRIAYTFGSGTRLTVV.

The sample holds one count of this clone. The sample has other DNA sequences that encode this CDR3 too. The V gene is TRBV5-1, the J gene TRBJ2-5; TRBD1 matches at 9 bases. The CDR3 is made up of 15 amino acids. V shed 0 bases and J 5 bases; nucleotides not matched to a gene: 5. Per the germline V gene, CDR1 is SGHRS and CDR2 is YFSETQ. In nucleotides, the CDR3 is TGCGCCAGCAGCTTGGCTGGGACAGGGCGGGAGACCCAGTACTTC. As protein: CASSLAGTGRETQYF.

This clone was found many times. The rearrangement uses TRBV24-1 and TRBJ2-2, with TRBD1 matching 7 bases. This CDR3 is built from 15 residues. Trimming removed 5 bases from V and 5 bases from J; junction bases left unmatched: 7. Per the germline V gene, CDR1 is KGHDR and CDR2 is SFDVKD. The CDR3 loop is CATSAKGADTGELFF. In DNA form, the CDR3 reads TGTGCCACCAGTGCCAAGGGGGCCGATACCGGGGAGCTGTTTTTT.

This clone was detected only a few times. This rearrangement joins TRBV10-2 to TRBJ2-7; a possible D gene is TRBD2 (6 bases). The CDR3 length is 14 residues. Trimming cost V 6 bases and J 3 bases, with 15 bases left between them. Germline assignment: CDR1 WSHSY and CDR2 SAAADI. The CDR3 region has the DNA TGCGCCAGCAGGGACCCGGGGGTTGACTACGAGCAGTACTTC. Its translation: CASRDPGVDYEQYF.

This clone has only a few counts. V usage is TRBV30 and J usage is TRBJ1-5; D unclear. CDR1 is GTSNPN and CDR2 is SVGIG in the germline V gene (reference sequence). The length of the CDR3 is 15 residues. The V end lost 0 bases, the J end lost 0 bases, and 9 bases lay between the germline ends. CDR3 amino acids: CAWSVRGFSNQPQHF. The CDR3 DNA sequence: TGTGCCTGGAGTGTACGAGGGTTTAGCAATCAGCCCCAGCATTTT.

The V gene is TRBV4-3, the J gene TRBJ1-2; no clear D. The CDR3 runs to 18 residues. Trimming stripped 0 bases from V and 0 bases from J, with 17 bases between. The germline gives CDR1 LGHNA, CDR2 YSLEER. The CDR3 region has the DNA TGCGCCAGCAGCCAAGACCGGTCAATCGAGACTTCTAACTATGGCTACACCTTC. Translating gives CASSQDRSIETSNYGYTF.

The V call is TRBV2, the J call TRBJ1-2; 7 bases are shared with TRBD1. This CDR3 contains 13 residues. CDR1 and CDR2 (germline): SNHLY, FYNNEI. V was clipped by 9 bases and J by 7 bases; unmatched bases: 11. This CDR3 is CASYRQGVAGYTF. CDR3 in DNA: TGTGCCAGTTATCGACAGGGAGTTGCTGGCTACACCTTC.

This chain uses TRBV2 with TRBJ1-5; 10 nucleotides align to TRBD1. The CDR3 contains 15 residues. Per the germline V gene, CDR1 is SNHLY and CDR2 is FYNNEI. J gave up 4 bases and V 7 bases, and 7 bases lay outside the gene matches. The CDR3 loop reads CASTNTGQGNQPQHF. The CDR3 DNA reads TGTGCCAGCACTAACACGGGACAGGGGAATCAGCCCCAGCATTTT.

The gene calls are TRBV5-1 and TRBJ1-6; D might be TRBD1 (5 bases). CDR3 length: 13 residues. Germline V gene sequence: CDR1 SGHRS, CDR2 YFSETQ. Trimming pared 5 bases from V and 10 bases from J, leaving 13 bases between. This CDR3 reads CASRQGGASPLHF. The CDR3 region has the DNA TGCGCCAGCAGGCAGGGAGGTGCATCACCCCTCCACTTT.

The gene calls are TRBV4-1 and TRBJ1-4, with 7 bases identical to TRBD1. The ends lost 5 bases at V and 13 bases at J; junction bases unmatched: 13. The CDR3 runs to 14 residues. CDR1 and CDR2 (germline): MGHRA, YSYEKL. The CDR3 coding sequence is TGCGCCAGCAGCGGCCATGACAGGGCTGGGCGACTGTTTTTT. Translated, it gives CASSGHDRAGRLFF.

Only one count was recorded for this clone. This may stem from a read error, because a much larger clone lies one nucleotide away. V gene TRBV4-2 combines with J gene TRBJ2-5; 8 bases are shared with TRBD2. J was trimmed by 5 bases and V by 1 base; bases with no gene match: 6. CDR3 length: 15 residues. Germline loops: CDR1 LGHNA, CDR2 YNFKEQ. The CDR3 DNA sequence: TGTGCCAGCAGCCAAGCCGGGCCGGGGGGGGAGACCCAGTACTTC. This translates into CASSQAGPGGETQYF.

The CDR3 here is CASSLLGEPEAFF. As DNA, the CDR3 is TGTGCCAGCAGTTTATTGGGAGAGCCTGAAGCTTTCTTT. The J gene is TRBJ1-1, the V gene TRBV27; no firm D call. The V gene's germline CDR1 is MNHEY and CDR2 SMNVEV (reference sequence). The CDR3 has 13 amino acids. The V end was cut by 1 base, the J end by 6 bases, with 9 bases between.

The chain employs TRBV28 and TRBJ1-5, with D tentatively TRBD1 (5 bases). The CDR3 is 14 residues long. V was shortened by 6 bases and J by 0 bases, with 9 bases between the two germline ends. The germline gives CDR1 MDHEN, CDR2 SYDVKM. CDR3 coding DNA: TGTGCCAGCAGCAGGGATTTTAGCAATCAGCCCCAGCATTTT. Translation: CASSRDFSNQPQHF.

For the CDR3, the DNA is TGTGCCAGCAGTCAATCGGTAGGCGGGATCTATGGCTACACCTTC. Amino acids: CASSQSVGGIYGYTF. The chain carries TRBV6-5 and TRBJ1-2; D gene unclear. In germline, CDR1 is MNHEY, CDR2 SVGAGI. The CDR3 runs 15 residues. Trimming removed 5 bases from V and 4 bases from J, with 17 bases in between.

The genes are TRBV9 and TRBJ2-1; 8 bases are shared with TRBD2. Germline V gene data show CDR1 as SGDLS and CDR2 as YYNGEE. This CDR3 contains 15 residues. V trimming: 0 bases; J trimming: 7 bases; junction bases outside the gene matches: 6. The CDR3 nucleotides are TGTGCCAGCAGCGTAGACGGGGGGGCCCATAATGAGCAGTTCTTC. It specifies CASSVDGGAHNEQFF.

The chain links TRBV6-5 to TRBJ2-1, with 7 bases matching TRBD1. Germline trimming cut 8 bases from V and 0 bases from J; bases unmatched to any gene: 7. Germline CDR1 reads MNHEY; CDR2 reads SVGAGI. The CDR3 is 15 residues long. CDR3 DNA: TGTGCCAGCTTACCGGGACAGAGCTCCTACAATGAGCAGTTCTTC. Translating gives CASLPGQSSYNEQFF.

The chain couples TRBV29-1 to TRBJ2-7, with TRBD1 matching 8 bases. Unmatched junction bases numbered 5, after V lost 7 bases and J lost 0 bases. In germline, CDR1 is SQVTM, CDR2 ANQGSEA. The CDR3 length is 13 residues. As DNA, the CDR3 is TGCAGCGCTGGCACAGGGGGCTCCTACGAGCAGTACTTC. This gives the protein CSAGTGGSYEQYF.

This sequence joins TRBV27 and TRBJ1-2, with D tentatively TRBD1 (5 bases). The CDR3 has 14 residues. V was pared by 2 bases and J by 0 bases, with 7 bases between. Germline V gene sequence: CDR1 MNHEY, CDR2 SMNVEV (reference sequence). CDR3 amino acids: CASSLRGANYGYTF. DNA for the CDR3: TGTGCCAGCAGTTTAAGGGGTGCTAACTATGGCTACACCTTC.

A remark on this clone: Other DNA sequences in the same sample also yield this CDR3. This sequence joins TRBV9 and TRBJ2-7, with 9 bases aligning to TRBD1. The CDR3 runs 14 residues. Germline-derived CDR1 and CDR2 are SGDLS and YYNGEE. Losses at the gene ends were 3 bases for V and 2 bases for J; bases not matched to a gene: 3. The CDR3 bases are TGTGCCAGCAGCGCCGGGACAGGGCCCTACGAGCAGTACTTC. This gives the protein CASSAGTGPYEQYF.

The rearrangement uses TRBV6-5 and TRBJ1-2; D gene ambiguous. The germline CDR1 and CDR2 sequences are MNHEY and SVGAGI. The CDR3 loop spans 11 amino acids. This CDR3 is CVNAGLYGYTF. Written as DNA, the CDR3 is TGTGTCAACGCTGGCCTCTATGGCTACACCTTC.

V gene TRBV10-3 combines with J gene TRBJ2-7, with 10 bases fitting TRBD1. CDR1 is ENHRY and CDR2 is SYGVKD in the germline V gene. Trimming removed 6 bases from V and 3 bases from J; junction bases left unmatched: 5. The CDR3 totals 14 residues. The CDR3 protein is CAISRGQGDYEQYF. DNA for the CDR3: TGTGCCATCAGCCGAGGACAGGGGGACTACGAGCAGTACTTC.

This chain joins TRBV11-1 and TRBJ1-1, with D possibly being TRBD1 (6 bases). Between the trimmed V and J ends, which lost 4 bases and 1 base, there was a span of 13 bases. Germline V CDR1 and CDR2: SGHAT, FQDESV (reference sequence). The CDR3 extends over 15 amino acids. The CDR3 DNA reads TGTGCCAGCAGCTCACGACGGGGGGCGAACACTGAAGCTTTCTTT. The encoded protein is CASSSRRGANTEAFF.